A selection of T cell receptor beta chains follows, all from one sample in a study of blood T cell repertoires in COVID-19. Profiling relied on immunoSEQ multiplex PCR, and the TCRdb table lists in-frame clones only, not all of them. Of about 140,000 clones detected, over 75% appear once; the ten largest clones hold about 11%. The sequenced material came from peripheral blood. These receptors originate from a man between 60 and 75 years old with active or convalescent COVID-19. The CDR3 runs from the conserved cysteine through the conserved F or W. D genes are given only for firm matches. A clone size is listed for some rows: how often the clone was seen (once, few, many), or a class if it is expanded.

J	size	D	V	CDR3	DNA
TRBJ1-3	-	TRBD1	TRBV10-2	CASNEGGRNTIYF	TGCGCCAGCAATGAAGGGGGCAGAAACACCATATATTTT
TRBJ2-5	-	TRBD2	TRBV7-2	CASSLGRGIETQYF	TGTGCCAGCAGCTTAGGGCGGGGGATAGAGACCCAGTACTTC
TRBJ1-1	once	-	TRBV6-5	CASSSPQGLTEAFF	TGTGCCAGCAGTTCCCCCCAGGGGCTCACTGAAGCTTTCTTT
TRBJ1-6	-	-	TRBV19	CASSDGDWPLHF	TGTGCCAGTAGTGATGGGGACTGGCCCCTCCACTTT
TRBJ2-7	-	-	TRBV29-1	CSAFAPGFPYEQYF	TGCAGCGCTTTCGCCCCGGGATTCCCCTACGAGCAGTACTTC
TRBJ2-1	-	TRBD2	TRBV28	CASSPSGGPTNEQFF	TGTGCCAGCAGCCCTAGCGGGGGTCCAACAAATGAGCAGTTCTTC
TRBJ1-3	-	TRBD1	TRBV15	CATSGTGSGNTIYF	TGTGCCACCAGCGGGACAGGGTCTGGAAACACCATATATTTT
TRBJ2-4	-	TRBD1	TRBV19	CASSMDRVKLAKNIQYF	TGTGCCAGTAGTATGGACAGGGTTAAACTAGCCAAAAACATTCAGTACTTC
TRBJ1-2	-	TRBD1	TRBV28	CASSSPGQGVYGYTF	TGTGCCAGCAGTTCCCCGGGACAGGGTGTCTATGGCTACACCTTC
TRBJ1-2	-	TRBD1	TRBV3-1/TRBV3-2	CASSQGGQMGYTF	TGTGCCAGCAGCCAAGGGGGACAGATGGGCTACACCTTC
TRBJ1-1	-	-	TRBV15	CATRGQTERAFF	TGTGCCACCCGGGGTCAGACCGAAAGGGCTTTCTTT
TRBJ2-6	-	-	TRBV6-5	CASSYGDNSGANVLTF	TGTGCCAGCAGTTATGGGGACAACTCTGGGGCCAACGTCCTGACTTTC
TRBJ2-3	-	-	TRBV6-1	CASSEDFNTDTQYF	TGTGCCAGCAGTGAAGATTTCAACACAGATACGCAGTATTTT
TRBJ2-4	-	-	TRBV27	CASKGTSKNIQYF	TGTGCCAGCAAGGGGACAAGTAAAAACATTCAGTACTTC
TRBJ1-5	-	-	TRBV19	CASNGGTYSNQPQHF	TGTGCCAGTAACGGAGGTACTTATAGCAATCAGCCCCAGCATTTT
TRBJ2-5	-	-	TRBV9	CASSARGGQGKETQYF	TGTGCCAGCAGCGCCCGGGGGGGACAGGGAAAAGAGACCCAGTACTTC
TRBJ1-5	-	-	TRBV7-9	CASSSEVLPQHF	TGTGCCAGCAGCTCAGAGGTTCTGCCCCAGCATTTT
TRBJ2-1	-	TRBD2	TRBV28	CASSSQAGISYNEQFF	TGTGCCAGCAGTTCCCAAGCGGGGATCTCCTACAATGAGCAGTTCTTC
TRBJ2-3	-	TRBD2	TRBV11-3	CASSLTSGRITDTQYF	TGTGCCAGCAGCTTGACTAGCGGGAGGATCACAGATACGCAGTATTTT
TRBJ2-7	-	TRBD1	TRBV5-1	CASSLEGTGGYEQYF	TGCGCCAGCAGCTTGGAAGGGACAGGGGGCTACGAGCAGTACTTC
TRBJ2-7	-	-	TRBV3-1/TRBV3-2	CASSPPRQGEQYF	TGTGCCAGCAGTCCCCCCCGGCAGGGGGAGCAGTACTTC
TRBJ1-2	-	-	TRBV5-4	CASSLAWNDKDTF	TGTGCCAGCAGCTTGGCCTGGAATGACAAGGACACCTTC
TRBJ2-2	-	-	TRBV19	CASSPHGLEPKKAGELFF	TGTGCCAGTAGTCCCCATGGCCTGGAGCCAAAAAAGGCCGGGGAGCTGTTTTTT
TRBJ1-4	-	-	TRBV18	CASSLSGATNEKLFF	TGTGCCAGCTCACTCAGCGGTGCAACTAATGAAAAACTGTTTTTT
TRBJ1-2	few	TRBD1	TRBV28	CASSLQGANGYTF	TGTGCCAGCAGTTTGCAGGGGGCGAATGGCTACACCTTC
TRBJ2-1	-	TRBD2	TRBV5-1	CASSPGGDNEQFF	TGCGCCAGCAGCCCGGGAGGTGACAATGAGCAGTTCTTC
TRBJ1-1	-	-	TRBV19	CASSTQQGVITEAFF	TGTGCCAGTAGTACCCAACAGGGAGTTATAACTGAAGCTTTCTTT
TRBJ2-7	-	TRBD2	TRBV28	CASRRHSGRAYEQYF	TGTGCCAGCAGGCGCCACAGCGGGAGGGCGTACGAGCAGTACTTC
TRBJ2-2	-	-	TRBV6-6	CASSFSPGTGELFF	TGTGCCAGCAGTTTTAGCCCTGGCACCGGGGAGCTGTTTTTT
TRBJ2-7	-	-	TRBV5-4	CASSPGQTPYEQYF	TGTGCCAGCAGCCCTGGACAGACTCCCTACGAGCAGTACTTC
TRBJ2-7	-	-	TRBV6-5	CASSSQEVLPSYEQYF	TGTGCCAGCAGTTCCCAGGAGGTGTTACCTTCCTACGAGCAGTACTTC
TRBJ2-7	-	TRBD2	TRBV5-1	CASSFSSGSVYEQYF	TGCGCCAGCAGCTTCTCTAGCGGGAGTGTCTACGAGCAGTACTTC
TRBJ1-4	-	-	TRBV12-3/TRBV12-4	CASDRGANEKLFF	TGTGCCAGCGACCGGGGAGCTAATGAAAAACTGTTTTTT
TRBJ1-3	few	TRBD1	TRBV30	CAWSVPGQGRRNTIYF	TGTGCCTGGAGTGTACCTGGACAGGGGCGTAGAAACACCATATATTTT
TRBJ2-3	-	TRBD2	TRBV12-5	CASGRDIGTSGRTDTQYF	TGTGCTAGTGGCCGGGATATCGGGACTAGCGGGAGAACAGATACGCAGTATTTT
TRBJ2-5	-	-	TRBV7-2	CASSFVETQYF	TGTGCCAGCAGCTTCGTAGAGACCCAGTACTTC
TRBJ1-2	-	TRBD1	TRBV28	CASSSPGTGFYGYTF	TGTGCCAGCAGTTCTCCCGGGACAGGGTTCTATGGCTACACCTTC
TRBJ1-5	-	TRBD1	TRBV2	CASSPGQGRQPQHF	TGTGCCAGCAGTCCGGGACAGGGTCGTCAGCCCCAGCATTTT
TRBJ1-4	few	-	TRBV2	CASRNNRLSNEKLFF	TGTGCCAGCAGAAATAACAGGCTGTCTAATGAAAAACTGTTTTTT
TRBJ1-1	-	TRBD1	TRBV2	CASRTGQEVREAFF	TGTGCCAGCAGAACGGGACAGGAAGTCCGAGAAGCTTTCTTT
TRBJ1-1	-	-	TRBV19	CASSRDGVTEAFF	TGTGCCAGTAGTCGCGACGGAGTCACTGAAGCTTTCTTT
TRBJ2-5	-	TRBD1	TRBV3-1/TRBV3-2	CASSHRTGRSSQYF	TGTGCCAGCAGCCATAGGACAGGGAGGTCGTCCCAGTACTTC
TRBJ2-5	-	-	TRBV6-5	CATRGYQETQYF	TGTGCCACCCGGGGTTACCAAGAGACCCAGTACTTC
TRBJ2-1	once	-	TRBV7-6	CASSLMRRGPYNEQFF	TGTGCCAGCAGCTTAATGCGGAGAGGGCCTTACAATGAGCAGTTCTTC
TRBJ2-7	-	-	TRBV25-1	CASSFRQAPYEQYF	TGTGCCAGCAGTTTTCGACAGGCCCCCTACGAGCAGTACTTC
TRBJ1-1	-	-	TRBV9	CASSVIRQGGAEAFF	TGTGCCAGCAGCGTAATTCGCCAAGGCGGGGCTGAAGCTTTCTTT
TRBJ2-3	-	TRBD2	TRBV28	CASSLTRLAGVSDTQYF	TGTGCCAGCAGTTTAACAAGACTAGCGGGAGTATCGGATACGCAGTATTTT
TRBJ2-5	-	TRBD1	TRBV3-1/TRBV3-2	CASSLGTGQETQYF	TGTGCCAGCAGCCTTGGGACAGGGCAAGAGACCCAGTACTTC
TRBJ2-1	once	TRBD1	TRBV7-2	CASSLPGQGGHEQFF	TGTGCCAGCAGCTTACCGGGACAGGGCGGGCATGAGCAGTTCTTC
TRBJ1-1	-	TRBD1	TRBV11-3	CASSLAGGTEAFF	TGTGCCAGCAGCTTGGCAGGGGGCACTGAAGCTTTCTTT
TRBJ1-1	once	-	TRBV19	CASSVDWARNTEAFF	TGTGCCAGTAGTGTAGACTGGGCCCGGAACACTGAAGCTTTCTTT
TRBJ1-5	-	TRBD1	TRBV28	CASSLGQYNQPQHF	TGTGCCAGCAGTTTGGGACAGTACAATCAGCCCCAGCATTTT
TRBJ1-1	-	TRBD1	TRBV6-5	CASSSRYLQGYTEAFF	TGTGCCAGCAGTTCACGATATTTACAGGGGTACACTGAAGCTTTCTTT
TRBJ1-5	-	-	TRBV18	CASSPGQNQPQHF	TGTGCCAGCTCACCGGGGCAAAATCAGCCCCAGCATTTT
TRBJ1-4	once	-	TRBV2	CASQGGRTNEKLFF	TGTGCCAGCCAGGGAGGGAGAACTAATGAAAAACTGTTTTTT
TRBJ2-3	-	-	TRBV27	CASSLFGGGADTQYF	TGTGCCAGCAGTTTATTTGGGGGGGGCGCAGATACGCAGTATTTT
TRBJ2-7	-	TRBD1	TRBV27	CASRGQGYEQYF	TGTGCCAGCAGGGGACAGGGCTACGAGCAGTACTTC
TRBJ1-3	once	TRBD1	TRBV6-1	CASSEGQGAGNTIYF	TGTGCCAGCAGTGAGGGACAGGGGGCAGGAAACACCATATATTTT
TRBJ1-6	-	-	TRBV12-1	CASSFRIRRESPLHF	TGTGCCAGCAGCTTCCGGATCCGACGGGAATCACCCCTCCACTTT
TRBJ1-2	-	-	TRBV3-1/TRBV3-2	CASSRSQGGYTF	TGTGCCAGCAGCCGATCTCAGGGCGGCTACACCTTC